The sequence of this T cell receptor (beta chain) was determined in a study of shared clonotypes between healthy human individuals. In the case of this clone: No antigen is known for it.

Regarding the study as a whole: Clonotypes that were shared across a handful of donors made up about 5.1% of naive CD4 clonotypes. An anticipated effect of sequencing depth on clonotype sharing among donors was recognized. Estimated richness values were generally larger in naive subsets than in memory subsets.

The DNA input per sorted-subset replicate PCR was roughly 0.2 ug, corresponding to tens of thousands of T cell genomes. Profiling relied on immunoSEQ multiplex PCR, and the TCRdb table lists in-frame clones only, not all of them. The sample lists about 2.3 million clones, more than 85% seen once, with 0.39% in the top ten. Sequenced sample: naive CD4+ T cells from PBMCs. The subset is: CD45RA+ positively selected. This clonotype originated in a man aged 18 to 30 in good health. Some clones in this sample may be carry-over from other donors' samples.

CDR3 sequence reads: CASSFDRGVWDTQYF. The CDR3 DNA reads as TGCGCCAGCAGCTTTGACAGGGGAGTGTGGGATACGCAGTATTTT. The chain combines TRBV5-1 with TRBJ2-3; 8 nucleotides match TRBD1. Germline V lookup: CDR1 SGHRS, CDR2 YFSETQ. The CDR3 runs 15 residues. Unmatched junction bases numbered 8, after V lost 2 bases and J lost 6 bases.